This T cell receptor (beta chain) originates from a study of blood T cells in healthy people across ages. Overall study context: Template switching retrieved approximately one barcoded beta molecule for each two T cells.

A sample-barcoded 5' primer and a J-beta primer mix were used in a second PCR of about 7 to 12 cycles. Each cDNA molecule, via a template-switch adaptor with 12 random nucleotides, was tagged. TCRdb re-called the 5' RACE reads through MiXCR, storing one row per CDR3 protein. The sample yields some 710,000 distinct CDR3 sequences, about 47% seen once. This CDR3 contains 12 residues. The ends were cut back, 6 bases at V and 5 bases at J, with 9 bases in the middle. Germline values: CDR1 SGHAT, CDR2 FQNNGV. This chain uses TRBV11-2 with TRBJ2-3, with unresolved D. Sequenced sample: blood. This clonotype originated in a man older than 75 in good health. The CDR3 loop reads CASSESRDTQYF. The CDR3 coding sequence is TGTGCCAGCAGTGAATCTCGAGATACGCAGTATTTT.